This is a list of T cell receptor beta chains from one sample in a study of T cell responses to AZD1222 COVID-19 vaccine. Repertoires were generated with immunoSEQ multiplex PCR, while TCRdb's copy carries only in-frame clones and drops some. This sample carries some 110,000 clones, more than 85% of them seen once, and the ten largest clones take 6.5% to 7.5%. The specimen comprised peripheral blood, sampled 28 days after the second AZD1222 dose. These receptors all come from an adult who received the AZD1222 COVID-19 vaccine. CDR3s leave out the opening cysteine and the closing phenylalanine or tryptophan. Each record gives: clone size, V gene, J gene, CDR3 protein. Not every row has a clone size; where given, it reads once, few, many or a size class.

-	TRBV4-2	TRBJ2-1	ASSHGSLAASPNEQF
-	TRBV5-1	TRBJ2-5	ASSPGTRGGSETQY
-	TRBV7-2	TRBJ1-1	ASSLGGLGGAEAF
-	TRBV5-4	TRBJ1-6	ASSLDEQVSPLH
-	TRBV28	TRBJ2-1	ASTFLLAGWNEQF
-	TRBV30	TRBJ2-7	AWARPSGGGYEQY
-	TRBV19	TRBJ1-2	ASSISRNYGYT
-	TRBV19	TRBJ2-3	ASSSSGKWTDTQY
-	TRBV19	TRBJ1-5	ASRQGTTPQH
-	TRBV20-1	TRBJ1-3	SAHIGNTIY
-	TRBV7-7	TRBJ2-1	ASSYSGRRNNEQF
few	TRBV19	TRBJ2-7	ASSMWDSTYEQY
-	TRBV3-1/TRBV3-2	TRBJ2-5	ASSQDLETQY
-	TRBV19	TRBJ1-3	ASSMGSGVAGNTIY
-	TRBV11-3	TRBJ2-7	ASSLVSSGRSVYEQY
-	TRBV3-1/TRBV3-2	TRBJ2-7	ASSHERAYEQY
-	TRBV11-3	TRBJ2-1	ASSSGGPVDEQF
-	TRBV28	TRBJ2-5	ASSSPPSAQETQY
-	TRBV10-2	TRBJ2-3	ATLDRTDTQY
-	TRBV5-6	TRBJ1-5	ASSPQGRSNQPQH
-	TRBV19	TRBJ2-7	ASSKGGTAYEQY
-	TRBV7-2	TRBJ1-4	ASSYTTSLEQEKLF
-	TRBV30	TRBJ1-6	AWKPWTASYNSPLH
-	TRBV7-7	TRBJ2-7	ASSPLDSTVFYEQY
-	TRBV15	TRBJ1-1	ATSREGVLMTEAF
once	TRBV5-4	TRBJ2-3	ASSLRTSGTLTDTQY
-	TRBV7-2	TRBJ2-5	ASSRYREKATQY
-	TRBV6-5	TRBJ1-1	ASSYQLSGTEAF
-	TRBV15	TRBJ2-7	ATSRDPTSYEQY
once	TRBV7-8	TRBJ1-1	ASSWRARGGTTEAF
-	TRBV12-3/TRBV12-4	TRBJ2-7	ASSKDDRVGD
-	TRBV9	TRBJ2-3	ASTPGAGDTQY
-	TRBV7-2	TRBJ2-7	ASSTLGAGSSYEQY
-	TRBV7-6	TRBJ2-3	ASSLVGDGGFSTDTQY
-	TRBV7-3	TRBJ2-5	ASSLTPSSAETQY